There are a few counts of the clone carrying this TCR beta chain. Its antigen is undetermined. The authors ran a second PCR of roughly 7 to 11 cycles using a sample-barcoded 5' primer and a J-beta primer mix. TCRdb re-called the 5' RACE reads with MiXCR, one entry per CDR3 protein. The sample holds 1.5 million to 2 million distinct CDR3 sequences, 30% to 40% seen once. The sample belongs to a study of blood T cells in healthy people across ages. The germline V and J ends were trimmed by 6 bases and 0 bases, with 12 bases remaining between them. Germline V CDR1 and CDR2: LGHNT, FRNRAP. CDR3 length: 15 residues. General study findings and limits: As naive T cell percentage varied, TCR beta diversity correlated strongly with it.

The TCR was taken from a human donor in good health. Specimen: blood. The rearrangement joins TRBV12-5 to TRBJ2-1; D is ambiguous. The CDR3, as DNA: TGTGCTAGTGGCCCCTTTACTACCTCCTACAATGAGCAGTTCTTC. It specifies CASGPFTTSYNEQFF.